The rows below give T cell receptor beta chains drawn from one sample of a study of siplizumab effects on memory and regulatory T cells. Produced via immunoSEQ multiplex PCR; TCRdb's table is partial and in-frame only. The sample has about 91,000 clones; 93% are singletons. The sequenced sample consisted of CD8+ T cells sorted from blood. Receptors were obtained from a human donor in good health. Each CDR3 is given without its conserved first and last residue. Clone size is shown for a subset of rows, as once, few, many or a class of expanded clone.

.	TRBV15	TRBJ2-7	ATSGTGTYSYEQY
.	TRBV5-6	TRBJ2-3	ASSLGPTSGSGDTQY
.	TRBV6-1	TRBJ2-3	ASSDYLAGADTQY
once	TRBV19	TRBJ1-5	ASSITLRRELQPQH
.	TRBV11-3	TRBJ2-7	ASSLGIRDRGWDEQY
.	TRBV7-6	TRBJ1-4	ASSPGQGASELF
.	TRBV13	TRBJ2-3	ASSRGRDTQY
.	TRBV7-2	TRBJ2-3	ASSLLAGGTDTQY
.	TRBV11-3	.	ASASPEDYEQY
.	TRBV29-1	TRBJ1-2	SVETDYYGYT
.	TRBV2	TRBJ1-5	ASSELGTGGNQPQH
.	TRBV6-1	TRBJ1-2	ASSGPSIWVGYT
once	TRBV7-9	TRBJ2-1	ASSLGNNEQF
once	TRBV14	TRBJ2-3	ASSQDLVLGENTQY
.	TRBV30	TRBJ1-2	AWMDREGGYGYT
.	TRBV5-3	TRBJ2-7	ASSLRDTTYEQY